The entry below gives a single T cell receptor (beta chain) sequence along with its context. The antigen remains unidentified. V was cut by 1 base and J by 4 bases, with 16 bases left in between. Germline loops: CDR1 MNHNS, CDR2 SASEGT. The CDR3 is 17 residues long. Using immunoSEQ multiplex PCR, the repertoire was profiled, and TCRdb retains in-frame clones only, with some absent. The profile shows some 1.4 million clones, roughly 96% of them singletons. This entry belongs to a study of shared clonotypes between healthy human individuals. Study-level information: For every donor, three CD4 naive, three CD4 memory, two CD8 naive and one CD8 memory plates were used.

Overall study findings and caveats: Clonotypes which were not shared had lower generation probabilities than clonotypes that all four donors shared. A handful of donors shared approximately 5% of their naive CD4 clonotypes.

This receptor was obtained from a man between 25 and 39 years old in good health. The chain carries TRBV6-1 and TRBJ1-4, with TRBD1 as a possible D gene (5 bases). The sequenced material came from naive CD4+ T cells sorted from blood. The subset denotes: CD45RA+ positively selected. This chain's CDR3 is CASSEGGRGGSNEKLFF. The CDR3 DNA sequence: TGTGCCAGCAGTGAAGGTGGAAGGGGAGGAAGTAATGAAAAACTGTTTTTT.